This T cell receptor (beta chain) was sequenced in a study of cytomegalovirus exposure and HLA in healthy donors (dated by TCRdb to the late 2010s). Context from the whole study: According to an earlier analysis of several hundred of the donors, some 170 million T cells yielded over 90 million unique TCR beta sequences and about 300 Gb of sequence data. Using immunosequencing, the study profiled T cell repertoires from approximately 700 subjects and related those repertoires to cytomegalovirus serostatus. Both class I and class II loci were covered by HLA typing, at four-digit resolution. Among the roughly 400 genotyped donors, approximately 81% belonged to the genetic ancestry cluster associated with self-reported Caucasian donors. To predict cytomegalovirus infection status, the study brought together high-throughput TCR immunosequencing, statistical association of individual TCRs with disease status, and machine learning. To decide whether each TCR beta V gene segment behaved as functional or pseudogenic, an earlier analysis of some 540 of the donors relied on high-throughput TCR beta sequencing. Donor age, sex, ethnicity and CMV serostatus were compiled alongside the repertoire data. Four to six DR-DQ haplotypes were handled as single units for association and clustering, since linkage in the cohort was strong. An early release that covered more than 550 HLA-typed donors contained approximately 300 gigabases of sequencing data and 85 million to 100 million unique TCR sequences. All discovery cohort repertoires had been generated on a single sequencing platform. Typing coverage varied by locus: roughly 629-640 donors for A, B, C, DRB1 and DQB1; approximately 500 for DQA1; some 610 for DPA1; roughly 470 for DPB1. In the later analysis, no new phenotypic data were used to find candidate immune exposures; instead, reliance was placed on TCR beta sequences and their occurrence across donors. The study aimed to test whether cataloging public T cell receptors could reveal signatures of past pathogen exposure. In addition to the first cohort of approximately 670 subjects, a separate validation cohort of 120 different subjects was used. To study patterns of TCR occurrence, a later analysis re-analyzed previously published TCR beta repertoires from 600 to 750 donors and added high-resolution HLA genotyping. Among a few hundred genotyped donors of the cohort, an average of approximately 240,000 unique TCR beta nucleotide sequences were sequenced per donor, 15% to 20% of them non-productive. Genome-wide SNP genotypes for about 55% of the roughly 670 donors were used in a later genetic analysis, which treated that subset as a discovery cohort. Here is what the overall study found, with its caveats: In this cohort, only TCR beta chains were sequenced, and detectable features were limited by the absence of alpha or paired-chain data. A group of highly shared sequence variants was considered likely to be a technical artifact of the sequencing pipeline. Roughly uniform sequencing depth across donors was assumed in presence/absence analyses, although this assumption may not hold. Cytomegalovirus status was reported to be diagnosed by the classifier with high specificity and sensitivity in both the original and validation cohorts. Because counts were too low, under 20 rarely observed V segments, including chromosome 9 orphons, were left out of the earlier analysis of a few hundred of the donors. In vitro tests confirmed that a few of the cytomegalovirus-associated TCR beta chains recognize cytomegalovirus antigens. A later genetic analysis associated a missense DCLRE1C variant with V-gene and J-gene trimming of TCR beta chains, and an independent cohort replicated the association. In a later genetic analysis, fewer N-insertions in productive TCRs were reported among donors in an Asian-associated ancestry cluster than the roughly 710-donor mean. Some IMGT-functional V segments, including TRBV6-2 and TRBV6-3, could not be distinguished by the 87-base-pair reads and were therefore excluded. The study listed 150 to 200 TCR beta chains as associated with cytomegalovirus. Immune exposure information for the cohort was limited to CMV serostatus. In a later analysis, HLA-associated TCR beta chains were found to be more clonally expanded and to have lower generation probabilities than equally common non-associated chains. The authors suggested that the approach could potentially be extended to other disease states and immunological phenotypes. A later analysis associated 16,951 TCR beta sequences with specific HLA alleles at a false discovery rate of 0.05. A further reported finding was that TCR beta sequences accurately predicted the HLA-A and HLA-B alleles for most subjects in the first cohort. Because some donors lacked HLA typing at each locus, the association tests relied only on the typed subset. Most TCR sequences were seen in very few donors, while some public TCRs were found in many individuals. Several of the top co-occurrence clusters appeared to be linked to parvovirus B19, influenza, CMV and Epstein-Barr virus, according to a later analysis. In a later analysis, TCR association rates were found to vary across HLA loci, with the most associated TCRs seen for DRB1 alleles and the fewest for HLA-C alleles. Most CMV-associated TCR beta chains appeared to be HLA-restricted in a later analysis, and the HLA associations seemed to be driven largely by CMV exposure. Correlated functional status among segregating V segments might be attributable to linkage disequilibrium, but an unknown experimental factor could not be ruled out. In an earlier analysis of 587 of the donors, most TCR beta V segments appeared in productive rearrangements about 87% or about 30% of the time, broadly matching IMGT annotations. Strong co-occurrence of HLA alleles, especially DR and DQ, made assigning TCR associations to individual alleles difficult.

V is clipped by 0 bases and J by 6 bases, and the sequence between their germline boundaries is 10 bases long. According to the germline V gene, CDR1 reads MNHNS and CDR2 reads SASEGT. The CDR3 goes from the cysteine to the phenylalanine over 14 residues. Only the CDR3 region is kept as DNA, spanning 42 bases read in frame from base 1. About this clone itself: Its binding antigen is unknown. No base-level quality is on record; no much larger clone is a single base apart.

Receptor amplification or capture employed the immunoSEQ multiplex PCR assay. A mixture of 60 forward primers for TCR Vbeta segments and 13 reverse primers for TCR Jbeta segments was used in the multiplex PCR. A multiplex PCR assay on genomic DNA amplified the CDR3 region of rearranged TCR beta genes. Amplified TCR beta libraries were sequenced as 87-base-pair reads on the Illumina HiSeq System. For the original study's pipeline: A later analysis counted some 80 million unique TCR beta chains across the 550 to 800 repertoires, and roughly 10 million of these chains were shared by at least two donors. Raw reads were error-corrected and collapsed into unique sequences by a nearest-neighbor algorithm in which closely related sequences were merged to remove PCR and sequencing errors. To assign V, D and J gene segments, CDR3 sequences were aligned to IMGT reference sequences. Each retained sequence needed at least a six-nucleotide match to both a V gene segment and a J gene segment. A rearrangement was called productive if the CDR3 had no stop codons and remained in frame with V and J, and every other rearrangement was called non-productive. Following IMGT convention, CDR3 was defined as the stretch from the second conserved V-encoded cysteine to the conserved J-encoded phenylalanine. Sequences without an unambiguous match to a single V gene segment were excluded from the earlier analysis of over 500 of the donors. In an earlier analysis of around 600 of the donors, V segments were called functional above 56.7% productive rearrangements and were called segregating when the between-donor standard deviation exceeded 5%. To diagnose cytomegalovirus status from the catalog of TCR beta chain sequences, a statistical classification framework was built. A later analysis assigned V and J genes by comparing TCR nucleotide sequences with IMGT/GENE-DB human TR gene sequences. A later analysis assigned CDR3 sequences and most-parsimonious VDJ recombination scenarios with the TCRdist pipeline. In a later analysis, each TCR beta chain was defined by its CDR3 amino acid sequence together with its V-gene family, and reads lacking a unique V-gene family were excluded. As a way to deal with suspected cross-contamination and a sequencing artifact, a later analysis dropped hundreds of nucleotide sequences that were highly shared and had low generation probability. For each public chain, a later analysis derived a clonal expansion index from normalized ranks of inferred template counts within each repertoire. In a later analysis, generation probabilities were computed with a VDJ recombination model fitted to out-of-frame rearrangements, and the resulting probabilities were checked against IGoR. In a later analysis, TCR-TCR, TCR-HLA and TCR-CMV co-occurrence was scored with hypergeometric tests, and a repertoire-size bias correction was applied to TCR pairs. A later analysis estimated false discovery rates by permuting HLA or CMV assignments 20 times. In a later analysis, co-occurring TCRs were grouped with DBSCAN, and TCRdist sequence similarity was added when clustering was performed within HLA-allele-positive subsets. Repertoires with fewer than 30,000 or more than 120,000 public chains, plus five repertoires with anomalous nucleotide sharing, were excluded from co-occurrence clustering. This immuneACCESS table, as held by TCRdb, lists in-frame sequences with V and J called but not all clones. Of the missing ones, under half trace to an unresolved V gene in checked studies; the others have no known cause. That table furnishes V, J and clone size, whereas the DNA furnished D and trimming. For this sample the table gives approximately 180,000 clones, of which roughly nine tenths were detected only once. The top ten constitute about 0.21% of the sample.

The cohort comprised some 680 healthy bone marrow donors. At the time of sampling, all cohort members were nominally healthy, though unrecorded immune exposures were likely present. The donor was CMV seronegative and belonged to the group of more than 300 seronegative cohort members. Every donor gave a peripheral blood sample, and the peripheral blood mononuclear cells from that sample were used for TCR beta sequencing. Genomic DNA extraction from the blood cell samples was performed with the Qiagen DNeasy Blood Extraction Kit. The sequence joins TRBV6-1 to TRBJ2-3; a tentative D call is TRBD2 (6 bases match). This clonotype was obtained from a girl under three years old in good health and CMV-seronegative. The source material was PBMCs. The CDR3 sequence is CASSEAPGVDTQYF. The nucleotides are TGTGCCAGCAGTGAAGCGCCGGGGGTGGATACGCAGTATTTT.